This TCR beta chain was captured by sequencing in a study of OX40 agonist ivuxolimab in advanced cancers. This CDR3 comprises 16 residues. After removal of 5 bases from V and 8 bases from J, the junction contained 16 bases not matched to a gene. Germline loops: CDR1 MDHEN, CDR2 SYDVKM. Sampling times: baseline, cycle 4 day 1, cycle 7 day 1. Generated by immunoSEQ multiplex PCR, the TCRdb table keeps only in-frame clones and is missing some. Among 20,000 to 25,000 clones listed, over 65% were seen once. The TCR comes from an adult with an advanced solid tumor such as melanoma, head and neck, liver or kidney cancer. J is TRBJ1-2 and V is TRBV28, with 8 positions matching TRBD1. The sample consisted of CD4+ or CD8+ T cells sorted from blood, taken in a trial of the OX40 agonist ivuxolimab. The CDR3 sequence is CASSNPPLTGARGYTF. CDR3 bases: TGTGCCAGCAGTAATCCTCCGCTGACAGGGGCCCGGGGCTACACCTTC.